This TCR beta chain was sequenced in a study of T cell repertoires in cytomegalovirus infection. For the study at large: Recently identified HLA-C-restricted CMV epitopes and well-studied HLA-B-restricted CMV epitopes were used by the study. CMV infection plus the matching HLA type was flagged by public TCR beta signatures.

The study, taken as a whole, reports: HLA-C-restricted TCR beta clonotypes specific for CMV led the ex vivo response. Using cumulative public TCR beta family frequency, the authors identified those who carried CMV together with the relevant HLA.

TCRdb re-called the reads with MiXCR, one entry per CDR3 protein. The repertoire holds 25,000 to 35,000 distinct CDR3 sequences, with roughly a fifth as singletons. In regard to this clonotype: No antigen is known for it.

CDR1 is LGHNT and CDR2 is FRNRAP in the germline V gene. The J segment lost 6 bases and the V segment lost 0 bases, leaving 16 bases of the junction unmatched. This CDR3 contains 18 residues. The chain joins TRBV12-5 to TRBJ2-5; TRBD1 matches at 7 bases. Material: CD8+ T cells from cultured PBMCs, obtained from culture after CMV antigen stimulation. The sequence was collected from a human donor in good health (CMV status not recorded). Some clones in this sample may be carry-over from other donors' samples. The CDR3 DNA sequence: TGTGCTAGTGGTTTGGTTCCTTCCGGGACAGCGGTCCCGAAGACCCAGTACTTC. This gives the protein CASGLVPSGTAVPKTQYF.